The source of this T cell receptor beta chain is a study of PD-L1 blockade in urothelial cancer. Specified time point: peripheral blood 6 weeks after treatment start. Urothelial carcinoma affected the patients, and it was locally advanced or metastatic. Only in-frame clones appear in the TCRdb table, and some are missing; sequencing was by immunoSEQ multiplex PCR. The sample lists around 120,000 clones, roughly 91% seen once, with around 1.7% in the top ten. About this clone itself: Other DNA sequences in this sample translate to the same CDR3.

This CDR3 spans 13 amino acids. Germline values: CDR1 KGHSH, CDR2 LQKENI. Trimming at V came to 3 bases and at J to 3 bases, leaving 1 base not matched to a gene. V and J are TRBV18 and TRBJ1-2; 7 bases are a match to TRBD1. The receptor was derived from a man aged 60 to 75 with urothelial cancer. Source: PBMCs, taken around atezolizumab (anti-PD-L1) treatment. CDR3 DNA: TGTGCCAGCTCACCTGGGACAGACTATGGCTACACCTTC. It encodes CASSPGTDYGYTF.